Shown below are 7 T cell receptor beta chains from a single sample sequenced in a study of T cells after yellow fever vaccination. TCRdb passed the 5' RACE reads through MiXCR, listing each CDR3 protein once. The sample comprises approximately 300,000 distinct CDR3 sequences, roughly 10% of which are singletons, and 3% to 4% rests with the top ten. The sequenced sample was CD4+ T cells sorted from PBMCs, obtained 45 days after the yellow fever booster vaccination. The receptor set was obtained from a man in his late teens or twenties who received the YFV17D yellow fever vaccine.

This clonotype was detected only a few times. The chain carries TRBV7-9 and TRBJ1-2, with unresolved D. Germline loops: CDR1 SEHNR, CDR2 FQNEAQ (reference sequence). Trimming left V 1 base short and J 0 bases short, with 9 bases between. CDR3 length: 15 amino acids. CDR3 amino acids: CASSLESRPNYGYTF. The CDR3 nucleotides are TGTGCCAGCAGCTTAGAATCCAGGCCTAACTATGGCTACACCTTC.

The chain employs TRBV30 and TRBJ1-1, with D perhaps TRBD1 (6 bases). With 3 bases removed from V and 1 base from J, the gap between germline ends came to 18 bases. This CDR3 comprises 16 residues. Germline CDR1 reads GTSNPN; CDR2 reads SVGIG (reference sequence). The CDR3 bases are TGTGCCTGGAGCCCCAAGCGGGGGCAGGGGAACACTGAAGCTTTCTTT. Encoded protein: CAWSPKRGQGNTEAFF.

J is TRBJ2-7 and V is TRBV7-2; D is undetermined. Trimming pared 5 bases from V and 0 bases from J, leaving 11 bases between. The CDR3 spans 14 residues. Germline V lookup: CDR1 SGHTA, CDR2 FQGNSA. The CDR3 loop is CASSPQSSSYEQYF. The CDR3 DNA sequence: TGTGCCAGCAGCCCCCAGAGTTCCTCCTACGAGCAGTACTTC. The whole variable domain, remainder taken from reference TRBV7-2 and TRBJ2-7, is GAGVSQSPSNKVTEKGKDVELRCDPISGHTALYWYRQSLGQGLEFLIYFQGNSAPDKSGLPSDRFSAERTGGSVSTLTIQRTQQEDSAVYLCASSPQSSSYEQYFGPGTRLTVT.

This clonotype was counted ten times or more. The CDR3 reads CASSGQGSTGELFF. CDR3 in DNA: TGTGCCAGCAGTGGACAGGGAAGCACCGGGGAGCTGTTTTTT. This rearrangement joins TRBV12-3 or TRBV12-4 to TRBJ2-2; 8 nucleotides align to TRBD1. The CDR3 sequence is 14 residues long. V shed 5 bases and J 4 bases; nucleotides not matched to a gene: 3.

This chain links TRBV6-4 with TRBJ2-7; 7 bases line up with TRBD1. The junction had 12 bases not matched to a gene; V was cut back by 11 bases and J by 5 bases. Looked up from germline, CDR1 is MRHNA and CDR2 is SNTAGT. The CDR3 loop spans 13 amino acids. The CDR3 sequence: CAWRDRVTDEQYF. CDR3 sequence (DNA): TGTGCCTGGCGAGACAGGGTAACGGACGAGCAGTACTTC.

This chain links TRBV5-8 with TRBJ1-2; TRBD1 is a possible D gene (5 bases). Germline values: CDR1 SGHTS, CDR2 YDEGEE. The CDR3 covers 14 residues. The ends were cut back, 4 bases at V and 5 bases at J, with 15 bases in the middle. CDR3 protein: CASSSPGLKYGYTF. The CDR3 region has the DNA TGTGCCAGCAGCAGCCCGGGGCTTAAGTATGGCTACACCTTC.

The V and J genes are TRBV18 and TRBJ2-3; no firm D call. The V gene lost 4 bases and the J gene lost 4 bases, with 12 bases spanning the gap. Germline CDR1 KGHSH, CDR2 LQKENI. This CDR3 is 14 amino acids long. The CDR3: CASSQVDGADTQYF. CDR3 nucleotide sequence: TGTGCCAGCTCACAGGTCGATGGGGCAGATACGCAGTATTTT.